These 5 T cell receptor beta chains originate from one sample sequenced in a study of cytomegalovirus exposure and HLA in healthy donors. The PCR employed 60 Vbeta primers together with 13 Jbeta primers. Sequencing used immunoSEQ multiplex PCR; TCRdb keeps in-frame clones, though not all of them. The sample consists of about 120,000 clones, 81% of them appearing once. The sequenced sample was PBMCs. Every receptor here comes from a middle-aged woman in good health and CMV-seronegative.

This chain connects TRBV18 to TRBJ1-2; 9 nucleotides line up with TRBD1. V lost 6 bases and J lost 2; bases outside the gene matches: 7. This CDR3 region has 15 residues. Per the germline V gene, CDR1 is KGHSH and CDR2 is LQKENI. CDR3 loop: CASSISGTGNYGYTF. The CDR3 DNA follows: TGTGCCAGCTCGATCAGCGGGACAGGGAACTATGGCTACACCTTC.

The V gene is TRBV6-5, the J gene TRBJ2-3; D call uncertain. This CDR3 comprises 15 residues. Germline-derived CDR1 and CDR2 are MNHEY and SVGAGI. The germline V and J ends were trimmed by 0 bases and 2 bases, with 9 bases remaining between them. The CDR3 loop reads CASSYSGSYTDTQYF. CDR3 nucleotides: TGTGCCAGCAGTTACTCGGGCAGTTACACAGATACGCAGTATTTT.

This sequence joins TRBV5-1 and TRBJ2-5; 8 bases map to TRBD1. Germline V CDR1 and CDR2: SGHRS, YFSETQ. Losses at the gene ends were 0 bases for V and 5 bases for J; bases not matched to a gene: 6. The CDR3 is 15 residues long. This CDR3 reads CASSLGRGRGETQYF. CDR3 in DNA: TGCGCCAGCAGCTTGGGCAGGGGGCGCGGGGAGACCCAGTACTTC. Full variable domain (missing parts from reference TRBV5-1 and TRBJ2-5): KAGVTQTPRYLIKTRGQQVTLSCSPISGHRSVSWYQQTPGQGLQFLFEYFSETQRNKGNFPGRFSGRQFSNSRSEMNVSTLELGDSALYLCASSLGRGRGETQYFGPGTRLLVL.

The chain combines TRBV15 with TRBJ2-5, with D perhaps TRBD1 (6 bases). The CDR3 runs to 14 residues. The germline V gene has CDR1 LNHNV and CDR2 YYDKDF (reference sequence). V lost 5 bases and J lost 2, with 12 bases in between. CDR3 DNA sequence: TGTGCCACCAGCGCCACAGGGTATCAAGAGACCCAGTACTTC. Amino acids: CATSATGYQETQYF. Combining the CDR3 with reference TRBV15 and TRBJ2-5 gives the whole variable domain DAMVIQNPRYQVTQFGKPVTLSCSQTLNHNVMYWYQQKSSQAPKLLFHYYDKDFNNEADTPDNFQSRRPNTSFCFLDIRSPGLGDTAMYLCATSATGYQETQYFGPGTRLLVL.

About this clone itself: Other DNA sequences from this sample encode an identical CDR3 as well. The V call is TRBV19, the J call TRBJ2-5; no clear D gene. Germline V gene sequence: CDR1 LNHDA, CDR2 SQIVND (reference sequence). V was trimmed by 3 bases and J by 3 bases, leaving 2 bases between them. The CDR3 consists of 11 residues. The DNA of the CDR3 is TGTGCCAGTAGTATCAAAGAGACCCAGTACTTC. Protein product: CASSIKETQYF.